This T cell receptor (beta chain) was found in a study of Graves' ophthalmopathy and Graves' hyperthyroidism. In the study overall: A follow-up of 18 months without ophthalmopathy meant that hyperthyroidism was stable. Regarding the study as a whole: Among expanded thyroid clonotypes above 0.001 frequency, most also occurred in blood. Ophthalmopathy was separated from stable hyperthyroidism by a 13-signature model with around 88% sensitivity and 81.08% specificity.

Ten or more counts support this clonotype. As yet, its antigen is unknown. RNA transcripts served as template for amplifying TCR beta CDR3 sequences. A first-round RT-PCR used HTBI primers, followed by a second-round multiplex PCR. One entry per CDR3 protein, called by TCRdb with MiXCR from the multiplex PCR reads. The sample has 1 million to 1.3 million distinct CDR3 sequences; less than 45% are singletons. The receptor's source is an adult man with Graves' hyperthyroidism. The sequencing sample was made of peripheral blood or thyroid tissue (not recorded which).

CDR3 residues: CSARAGSNTEAFF. The CDR3 DNA reads as TGCAGTGCTAGGGCAGGGTCTAACACTGAAGCTTTCTTT. The chain is built from TRBV20-1 and TRBJ1-1; D possibly corresponds to TRBD1 (5 bases). Germline V gene sequence: CDR1 DFQATT, CDR2 SNEGSKA (reference sequence). This CDR3 comprises 13 residues. The V gene lost 3 bases and the J gene lost 2 bases, with 10 bases spanning the gap.